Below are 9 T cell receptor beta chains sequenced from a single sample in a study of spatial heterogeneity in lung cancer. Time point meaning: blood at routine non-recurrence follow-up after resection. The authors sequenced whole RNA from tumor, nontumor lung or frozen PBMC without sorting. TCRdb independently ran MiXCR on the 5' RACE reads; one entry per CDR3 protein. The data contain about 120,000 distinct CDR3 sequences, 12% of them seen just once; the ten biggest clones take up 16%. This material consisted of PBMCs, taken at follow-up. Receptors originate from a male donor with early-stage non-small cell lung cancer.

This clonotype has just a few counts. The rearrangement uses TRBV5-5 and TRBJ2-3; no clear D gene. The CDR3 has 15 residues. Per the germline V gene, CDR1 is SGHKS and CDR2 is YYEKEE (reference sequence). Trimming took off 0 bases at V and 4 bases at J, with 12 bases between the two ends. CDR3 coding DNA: TGTGCCAGCAGCTTGGCCCCAGGAACGGCAGATACGCAGTATTTT. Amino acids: CASSLAPGTADTQYF. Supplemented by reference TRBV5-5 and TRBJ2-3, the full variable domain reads DAGVTQSPTHLIKTRGQQVTLRCSPISGHKSVSWYQQVLGQGPQFIFQYYEKEERGRGNFPDRFSARQFPNYSSELNVNALLLGDSALYLCASSLAPGTADTQYFGPGTRLTVL.

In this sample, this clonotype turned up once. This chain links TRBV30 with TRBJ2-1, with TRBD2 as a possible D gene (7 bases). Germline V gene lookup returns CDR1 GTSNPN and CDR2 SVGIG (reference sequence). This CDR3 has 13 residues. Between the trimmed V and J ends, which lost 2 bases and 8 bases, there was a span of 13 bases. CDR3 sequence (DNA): TGTGCCTGGAGTCTTGGGGGGGCGTATGAGCAGTTCTTC. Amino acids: CAWSLGGAYEQFF.

Here the CDR3 DNA reads TGTGCCAGATTGTCCGAGGTTCCCTATGGCTACACCTTC. Amino acids: CARLSEVPYGYTF. This chain links TRBV30 with TRBJ1-2; D not certain. Germline V gives CDR1 GTSNPN, CDR2 SVGIG (reference sequence). CDR3 length: 13 amino acids. V dropped 8 bases and J dropped 4 bases, with 17 bases sitting between them. The full variable domain, its missing parts supplied by reference TRBV30 and TRBJ1-2, is SQTIHQWPATLVQPVGSPLSLECTVEGTSNPNLYWYRQAAGRGLQLLFYSVGIGQISSEVPQNLSASRPQDRQFILSSKKLLLSDSGFYLCARLSEVPYGYTFGSGTRLTVV.

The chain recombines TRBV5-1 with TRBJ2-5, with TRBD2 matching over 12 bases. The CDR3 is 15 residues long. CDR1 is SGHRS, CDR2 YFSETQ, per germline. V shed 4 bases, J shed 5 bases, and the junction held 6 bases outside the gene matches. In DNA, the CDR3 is TGCGCCAGCAGCCAGACTAGCGGGGGAGTTGAGACCCAGTACTTC. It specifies CASSQTSGGVETQYF.

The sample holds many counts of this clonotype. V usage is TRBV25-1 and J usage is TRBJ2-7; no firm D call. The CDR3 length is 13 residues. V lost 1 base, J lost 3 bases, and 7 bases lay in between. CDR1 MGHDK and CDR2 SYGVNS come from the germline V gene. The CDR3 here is CASSESGNYEQYF. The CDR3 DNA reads TGTGCCAGCAGTGAATCTGGGAACTACGAGCAGTACTTC.

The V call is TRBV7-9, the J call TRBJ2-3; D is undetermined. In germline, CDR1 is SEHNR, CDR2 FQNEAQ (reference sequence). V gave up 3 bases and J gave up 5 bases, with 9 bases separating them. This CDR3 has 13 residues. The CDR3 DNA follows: TGTGCCAGCAGCTTTAGTTGGGAAGATACGCAGTATTTT. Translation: CASSFSWEDTQYF.

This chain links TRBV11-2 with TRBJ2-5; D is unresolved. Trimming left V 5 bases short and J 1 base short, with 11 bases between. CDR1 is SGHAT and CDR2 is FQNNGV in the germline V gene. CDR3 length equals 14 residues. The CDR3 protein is CASSPFGSQETQYF. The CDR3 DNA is TGTGCCAGCAGCCCGTTTGGATCCCAAGAGACCCAGTACTTC.

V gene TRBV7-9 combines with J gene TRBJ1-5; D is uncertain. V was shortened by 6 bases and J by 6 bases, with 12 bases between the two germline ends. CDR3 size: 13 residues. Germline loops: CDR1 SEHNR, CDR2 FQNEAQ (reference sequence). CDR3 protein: CASSFDGFQPQHF. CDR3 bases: TGTGCCAGCAGTTTTGACGGGTTTCAGCCCCAGCATTTT.

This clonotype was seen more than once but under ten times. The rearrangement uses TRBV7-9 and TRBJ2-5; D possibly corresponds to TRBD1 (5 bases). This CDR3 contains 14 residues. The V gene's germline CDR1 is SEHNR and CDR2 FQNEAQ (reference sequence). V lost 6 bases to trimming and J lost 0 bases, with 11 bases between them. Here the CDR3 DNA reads TGTGCCAGCAGTTCCGAGGACAACCAAGAGACCCAGTACTTC. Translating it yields CASSSEDNQETQYF.